Listed below are T cell receptor beta chains from one sample, sequenced in a study of blood T cell repertoires in COVID-19. Clones were read by immunoSEQ multiplex PCR, and TCRdb kept only the in-frame ones, dropping some. The profile shows more than 200,000 clones, 80% to 90% of them singletons. Sequences were obtained from peripheral blood. The receptors here all came from a man aged 50 or older with COVID-19, enrolled during active disease. Each CDR3 is given with its conserved first and last residue. D genes are given only for firm matches. Size is omitted from some rows. Given values are once, few, many or a class for expanded clones.

clone_size	v_call	j_call	cdr3_length	d_call	cdr3_nt	cdr3_aa
once	TRBV11-2	TRBJ2-2	17	-	TGTGCCAGCAGCCTGTACGGACTGAGACTGAACACCGGGGAGCTGTTTTTT	CASSLYGLRLNTGELFF
-	TRBV20-1	TRBJ2-7	11	TRBD2	TGCAGTGCTCGGGGGGGCTACGAGCAGTACTTC	CSARGGYEQYF
-	TRBV10-3	TRBJ2-1	17	TRBD1	TGTGCCATCAGAGAGGACAGGGGGCTGGTGACCTACAATGAGCAGTTCTTC	CAIREDRGLVTYNEQFF
-	TRBV5-1	TRBJ1-4	15	TRBD1	TGCGCCAGCAGCCCGACCGGGACAGGGCATGAAAAACTGTTTTTT	CASSPTGTGHEKLFF
-	TRBV7-2	TRBJ1-6	16	-	TGTGCCAGCAGCTTTTGGGGGGTTGGATTGCCTTCACCCCTCCACTTT	CASSFWGVGLPSPLHF
-	TRBV27	TRBJ1-2	14	TRBD1	TGTGCCAGCAGTTTACGGAGGACAGGGGATGGCTACACCTTC	CASSLRRTGDGYTF
few	TRBV28	TRBJ2-7	17	-	TGTGCCAGCCGAACCGTGGACATTTCGGGTATCGGCTACGAGCAGTACTTC	CASRTVDISGIGYEQYF
-	TRBV5-1	TRBJ1-4	14	-	TGCGCCAGCTCCGGGACAACAACAAATGAAAAACTGTTTTTT	CASSGTTTNEKLFF
-	TRBV28	TRBJ1-2	13	-	TGTGCCAGCAGCCCCTCGGGATTCTATGGCTACACCTTC	CASSPSGFYGYTF
-	TRBV6-2/TRBV6-3	TRBJ1-5	20	TRBD1	TGTGCCAGCAGTTACGGGGTGGGGACAGGGAAGGTTAGTTCATCACAGCCCCAGCATTTT	CASSYGVGTGKVSSSQPQHF
few	TRBV29-1	TRBJ2-1	16	TRBD2	TGCAGCGTTGATGGGGTGGCTAGCGGGGGGGCGAGTGAGCAGTTCTTC	CSVDGVASGGASEQFF
-	TRBV9	TRBJ2-1	16	TRBD2	TGTGCCAGCAGCGTAGTCTCTCTAGCGGGAGGCGGTGAGCAGTTCTTC	CASSVVSLAGGGEQFF
-	TRBV28	TRBJ1-4	15	-	TGTGCCAGCCTACGTAACCAGGGCGGGACTGAAAAACTGTTTTTT	CASLRNQGGTEKLFF
-	TRBV12-3/TRBV12-4	TRBJ1-1	13	-	TGTGCCAGCAGTTTATTTGGGAGGACTGAAGCTTTCTTT	CASSLFGRTEAFF
once	TRBV6-1	TRBJ1-1	12	-	TGTGCCAGCAGTGAAAGGGGTTTAAGAGCTTTCTTT	CASSERGLRAFF
-	TRBV10-1	TRBJ2-7	14	-	TGCGCCAGCAGTGACCACACCCCTTCCTACGAGCAGTACTTC	CASSDHTPSYEQYF
-	TRBV28	TRBJ2-1	15	TRBD2	TGTGCCAGCAGCTCCTCGGGGGGTTTCCACAATGAGCAGTTCTTC	CASSSSGGFHNEQFF
-	TRBV2	TRBJ1-1	16	-	TGTGCCAGCAGAGTGGGACAAGGCCTGGGGAGCACTGAAGCTTTCTTT	CASRVGQGLGSTEAFF
-	TRBV24-1	TRBJ2-5	17	TRBD1	TGTGCCACCAGTGATTTCACTCGGACAGGCGACCAAGAGACCCAGTACTTC	CATSDFTRTGDQETQYF
few	TRBV15	TRBJ1-5	16	-	TGTGCCACCAGCCCCAGAGGGGGGGAGAGCAATCAGCCCCAGCATTTT	CATSPRGGESNQPQHF
-	TRBV6-5	TRBJ2-1	13	-	TGTGCCAGCAGTACCGGACAGCTCAGAAAGCAGTTCTTC	CASSTGQLRKQFF
-	TRBV11-3	TRBJ1-2	16	TRBD1	TGTGCCAGCAGCTCCTTGGCGGACAGGGTACCTTTTGGCTACACCTTC	CASSSLADRVPFGYTF
few	TRBV28	TRBJ1-2	14	TRBD1	TGTGCCAGCAGCCGCGGACAGGGAAGCTATGGCTACACCTTC	CASSRGQGSYGYTF
-	TRBV28	TRBJ2-2	18	TRBD2	TGTGCCAGCAGTCCTGATACAAGGACTAGCGGCTTCACCGGGGAGCTGTTTTTT	CASSPDTRTSGFTGELFF
-	TRBV12-3/TRBV12-4	TRBJ1-1	13	TRBD1	TGTGCCAGCAGTTTAGCAGGGGGCGGTGGAGCTTTCTTT	CASSLAGGGGAFF
-	TRBV19	TRBJ2-7	16	TRBD1	TGTGCCAGTAGTATACGGACAGGGGGACCCTCATACGAGCAGTACTTC	CASSIRTGGPSYEQYF
-	TRBV5-4	TRBJ1-1	14	TRBD1	TGTGCCAGCAGCTCGGACAGGCTCAACACTGAAGCTTTCTTT	CASSSDRLNTEAFF
-	TRBV3-1/TRBV3-2	TRBJ1-4	13	-	TGTGCCAGCAGCCAACAGCAGGCTGAAAAACTGTTTTTT	CASSQQQAEKLFF
-	TRBV29-1	TRBJ2-1	13	TRBD2	TGCAGCGTTCGGCCTAGCGGGGGCCAGGAGCAGTTCTTC	CSVRPSGGQEQFF
-	TRBV4-3	TRBJ1-1	16	-	TGCGCCAGCAGCCAAGATCTTCAGGGAATGAACACTGAAGCTTTCTTT	CASSQDLQGMNTEAFF
-	TRBV9	TRBJ2-3	14	-	TGTGCCAGCAGCGTAGTCTCCTCCACAGATACGCAGTATTTT	CASSVVSSTDTQYF
-	TRBV28	TRBJ1-6	18	TRBD1	TGTGCCAGCAGCTTAACCGGGACAGGGACTTCTTTGGGTTCACCCCTCCACTTT	CASSLTGTGTSLGSPLHF
-	TRBV4-1	TRBJ2-1	15	-	TGCGCCGGCAGCCAAGACCGGGAGCTCTACAATGAGCAGTTCTTC	CAGSQDRELYNEQFF
-	TRBV19	TRBJ1-5	15	TRBD1	TGTGCCAGCGATCTCAGGGGGTTCGGCAATCAGCCCCAGCATTTT	CASDLRGFGNQPQHF
-	TRBV7-9	TRBJ1-5	16	-	TGTGCCAGCAGCAAAGGGACACCCGACCTCAATCAGCCCCAGCATTTT	CASSKGTPDLNQPQHF
-	TRBV5-1	TRBJ2-3	15	-	TGCGCCAGCTCATGGGGGGGCCTCAGCACAGATACGCAGTATTTT	CASSWGGLSTDTQYF
-	TRBV18	TRBJ1-3	16	TRBD1	TGTGCCAGCTCCCCTAGTCAGGGGGTTTCTGGAAACACCATATATTTT	CASSPSQGVSGNTIYF
-	TRBV25-1	TRBJ2-3	13	-	TGTGCCAGCACCCCCGGGGGGCAATATACGCAGTATTTT	CASTPGGQYTQYF
-	TRBV5-6	TRBJ1-2	14	-	TGTGCCAGTCAGCTTTGGGAGGGGAACTATGGCTACACCTTC	CASQLWEGNYGYTF
-	TRBV9	TRBJ2-6	16	-	TGTGCCAGCAGCGTAGGAGGAGGGTTTGGGGCCAACGTCCTGACTTTC	CASSVGGGFGANVLTF
-	TRBV7-3	TRBJ2-3	19	TRBD2	TGTGCCAGCAGCTTAACATCTTGGGGCGCGGGAGGGGGCACAGATACGCAGTATTTT	CASSLTSWGAGGGTDTQYF
few	TRBV5-4	TRBJ1-2	15	-	TGTGCCAGCAGCCCCGGAGGGGCGGGGGCTGGTGGCTACACCTTC	CASSPGGAGAGGYTF
-	TRBV5-8	TRBJ1-5	14	TRBD1	TGTGCCAGCAGCTTTAGGACAGGAAATCAGCCCCAGCATTTT	CASSFRTGNQPQHF
-	TRBV11-2	TRBJ1-6	15	TRBD1	TGTGCCAGCAGCCCGGACAGGGGGAGATATTCACCCCTCCACTTT	CASSPDRGRYSPLHF
-	TRBV10-3	TRBJ1-3	15	-	TGTGCCATCAGTCCCCGGGACATGTCTGGAAACACCATATATTTT	CAISPRDMSGNTIYF
once	TRBV6-2/TRBV6-3	TRBJ2-1	18	TRBD2	TGTGCCAGCAGTTCAGCTCCACATAGCGGGGGGAACTACAATGAGCAGTTCTTC	CASSSAPHSGGNYNEQFF
-	TRBV29-1	TRBJ2-1	14	TRBD2	TGCAGCGTTGCCAGCGGGGGGAGGTTAAATGAGCAGTTCTTC	CSVASGGRLNEQFF